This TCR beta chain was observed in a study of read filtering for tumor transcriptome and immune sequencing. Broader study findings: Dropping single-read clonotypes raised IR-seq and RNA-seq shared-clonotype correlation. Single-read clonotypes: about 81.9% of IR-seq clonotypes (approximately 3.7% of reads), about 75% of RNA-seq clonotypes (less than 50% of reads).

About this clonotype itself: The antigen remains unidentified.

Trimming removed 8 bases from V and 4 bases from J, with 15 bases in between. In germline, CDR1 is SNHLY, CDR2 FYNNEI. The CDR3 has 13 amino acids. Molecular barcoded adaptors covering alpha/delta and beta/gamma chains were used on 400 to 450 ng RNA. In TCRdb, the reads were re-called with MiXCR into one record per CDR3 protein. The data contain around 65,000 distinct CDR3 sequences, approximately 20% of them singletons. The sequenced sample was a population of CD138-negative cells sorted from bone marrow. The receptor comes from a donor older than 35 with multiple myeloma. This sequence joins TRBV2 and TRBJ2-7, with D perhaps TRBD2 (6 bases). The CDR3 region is CASRDSVLYEQYF. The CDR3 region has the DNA TGTGCCAGCCGGGACTCCGTTCTTTACGAGCAGTACTTC.